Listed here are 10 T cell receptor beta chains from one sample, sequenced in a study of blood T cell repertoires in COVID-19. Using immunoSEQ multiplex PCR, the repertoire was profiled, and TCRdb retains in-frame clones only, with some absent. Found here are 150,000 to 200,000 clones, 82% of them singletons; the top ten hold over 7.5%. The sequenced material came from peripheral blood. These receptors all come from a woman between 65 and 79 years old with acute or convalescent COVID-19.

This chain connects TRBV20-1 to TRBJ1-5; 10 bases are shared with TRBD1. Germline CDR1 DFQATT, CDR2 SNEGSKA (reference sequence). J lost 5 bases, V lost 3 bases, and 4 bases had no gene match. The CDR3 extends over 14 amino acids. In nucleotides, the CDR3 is TGCAGTGCTAGTCCGGGACAGGGGCATCAGCCCCAGCATTTT. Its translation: CSASPGQGHQPQHF.

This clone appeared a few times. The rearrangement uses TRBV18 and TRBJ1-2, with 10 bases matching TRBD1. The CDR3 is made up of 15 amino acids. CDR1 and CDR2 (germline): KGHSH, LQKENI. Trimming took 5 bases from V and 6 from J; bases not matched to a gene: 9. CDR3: CASSSGQGGLHGYTF. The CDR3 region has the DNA TGTGCCAGCTCATCCGGACAGGGGGGGTTGCATGGCTACACCTTC.

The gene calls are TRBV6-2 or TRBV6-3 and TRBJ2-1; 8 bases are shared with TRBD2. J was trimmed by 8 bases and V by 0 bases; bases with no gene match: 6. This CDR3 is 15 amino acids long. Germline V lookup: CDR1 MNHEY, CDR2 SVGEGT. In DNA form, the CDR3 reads TGTGCCAGCAGTTACTCTGGCGGGGGGATTTATGAGCAGTTCTTC. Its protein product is CASSYSGGGIYEQFF.

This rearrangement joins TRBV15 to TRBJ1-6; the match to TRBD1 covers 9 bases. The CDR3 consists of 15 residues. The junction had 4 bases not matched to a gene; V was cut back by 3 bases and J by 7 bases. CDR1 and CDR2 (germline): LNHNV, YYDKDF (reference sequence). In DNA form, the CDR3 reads TGTGCCACCAGCAGGACCGGGACAGGGAATTCACCCCTCCACTTT. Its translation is CATSRTGTGNSPLHF.

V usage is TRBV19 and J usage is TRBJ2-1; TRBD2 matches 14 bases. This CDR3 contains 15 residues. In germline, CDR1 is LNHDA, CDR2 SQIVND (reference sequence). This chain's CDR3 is CASIGTSGSGFEQFF. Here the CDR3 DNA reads TGTGCTTCGATCGGGACTAGCGGGAGTGGCTTTGAGCAGTTCTTC.

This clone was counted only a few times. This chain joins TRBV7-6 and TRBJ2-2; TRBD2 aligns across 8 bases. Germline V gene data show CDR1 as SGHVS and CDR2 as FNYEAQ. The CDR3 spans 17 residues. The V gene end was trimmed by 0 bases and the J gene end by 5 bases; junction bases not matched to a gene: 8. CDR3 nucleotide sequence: TGTGCCAGCAGCTTAGCGCAGGGCACGGGGGGGACCGGGGAGCTGTTTTTT. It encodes CASSLAQGTGGTGELFF.

CDR3 sequence reads: CASSYGQGPRNEQYF. DNA of the CDR3: TGTGCCAGCAGTTACGGTCAGGGCCCTAGAAACGAGCAGTACTTC. J is TRBJ2-7 and V is TRBV6-5; tentative D call: TRBD1 (5 bases). CDR1 and CDR2 from the germline V gene are MNHEY and SVGAGI. CDR3 length: 15 amino acids. Between the trimmed V and J ends, which lost 2 bases and 5 bases, there was a span of 16 bases.

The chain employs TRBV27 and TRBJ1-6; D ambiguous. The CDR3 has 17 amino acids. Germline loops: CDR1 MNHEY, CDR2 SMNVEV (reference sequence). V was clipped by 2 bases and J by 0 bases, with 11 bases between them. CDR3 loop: CASSLRGDSSYNSPLHF. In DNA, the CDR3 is TGTGCCAGCAGTTTACGCGGGGATAGCTCCTATAATTCACCCCTCCACTTT.

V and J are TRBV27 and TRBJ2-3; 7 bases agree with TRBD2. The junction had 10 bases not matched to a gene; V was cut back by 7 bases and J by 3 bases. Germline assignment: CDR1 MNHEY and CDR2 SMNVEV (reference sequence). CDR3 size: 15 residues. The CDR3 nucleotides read TGTGCCAGCACCCTTTCCTTCGGGGGGACAGATACGCAGTATTTT. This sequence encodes CASTLSFGGTDTQYF.

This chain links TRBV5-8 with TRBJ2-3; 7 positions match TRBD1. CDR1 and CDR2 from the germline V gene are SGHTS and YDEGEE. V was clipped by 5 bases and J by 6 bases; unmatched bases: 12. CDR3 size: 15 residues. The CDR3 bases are TGTGCCAGCAGTTACGGACAGGCTTACTCGGATACGCAGTATTTT. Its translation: CASSYGQAYSDTQYF.